Following are 14 T cell receptor beta chains from one sample sequenced in a study of identical twins. TCRdb passed the 5' RACE reads through MiXCR, listing each CDR3 protein once. The table records hundreds of thousands of distinct CDR3 sequences, more than 20% of them present only once. In addition, the sample was reused for a study of yellow fever vaccine responses in identical twins.

The sequenced material came from CD4+ T cells sorted from blood. The receptors originated from a woman under 30 in good health.

The V call is TRBV7-7, the J call TRBJ2-5; D is undetermined. The CDR3 loop spans 13 amino acids. The germline V gene has CDR1 SSHAT and CDR2 FNYEAQ (reference sequence). V was shortened by 5 bases and J by 1 base, with 8 bases between the two germline ends. The CDR3 nucleotides are TGTGCCAGCAGCATCCACTCCCAAGAGACCCAGTACTTC. It codes for CASSIHSQETQYF. The complete variable domain, with remaining parts taken from reference TRBV7-7 and TRBJ2-5, reads GAGVSQSPRYKVTKRGQDVTLRCDPISSHATLYWYQQALGQGPEFLTYFNYEAQPDKSGLPSDRFSAERPEGSISTLTIQRTEQRDSAMYRCASSIHSQETQYFGPGTRLLVL.

V and J are TRBV15 and TRBJ1-6; TRBD1 aligns across 9 bases. V was pared by 4 bases and J by 6 bases, with 4 bases of the junction left unmatched. Per the germline V gene, CDR1 is LNHNV and CDR2 is YYDKDF (reference sequence). CDR3 length equals 15 residues. CDR3 in amino acids: CATSNRGRGNSPLHF. The CDR3 nucleotides are TGTGCCACCAGCAACAGGGGGCGAGGTAATTCACCCCTCCACTTT.

The chain joins TRBV5-1 to TRBJ2-1; possibly TRBD2 for D (7 bases). CDR3 length: 18 amino acids. The V end lost 4 bases, the J end lost 4 bases, and 24 bases lay between the germline ends. The germline V gene encodes CDR1 SGHRS and CDR2 YFSETQ. The CDR3 sequence: CASSILKGGRAEYNEQFF. The DNA for the CDR3 is TGCGCCAGCAGCATTCTCAAAGGGGGGAGGGCGGAGTACAATGAGCAGTTCTTC.

The CDR3: CATSRASGETQYF. The DNA for the CDR3 is TGTGCCACCAGCAGAGCCTCGGGGGAGACCCAGTACTTC. V and J are TRBV15 and TRBJ2-5, with D possibly TRBD2 on 5 matching bases. CDR3 length: 13 amino acids. CDR1 and CDR2 from the germline V gene are LNHNV and YYDKDF (reference sequence). Deletions cut 1 base from V and 5 bases from J, with 8 bases between.

This rearrangement joins TRBV20-1 to TRBJ1-6; 8 nucleotides line up with TRBD1. The J segment lost 7 bases and the V segment lost 1 base, leaving 9 bases of the junction unmatched. The CDR3 sequence is 16 residues long. Germline lookup yields CDR1 DFQATT and CDR2 SNEGSKA (reference sequence). CDR3 amino acids: CSARVSWTGQNSPLHF. The CDR3 nucleotides are TGCAGTGCTAGAGTTTCCTGGACAGGGCAAAATTCACCCCTCCACTTT.

This clonotype turned up a few times. The chain has TRBV27 and TRBJ2-5; TRBD1 matches 9 bases. The CDR3 runs to 14 residues. J lost 2 bases, V lost 6 bases, and 4 bases had no gene match. Germline CDR1 is MNHEY and CDR2 is SMNVEV (reference sequence). The CDR3 is CASRNRGLQETQYF. The DNA for the CDR3 is TGTGCCAGCAGAAACAGGGGGCTGCAAGAGACCCAGTACTTC.

In this sample, this clonotype turned up a few times. The chain has TRBV28 and TRBJ2-4; D is possibly TRBD1 (5 bases). Trimming pared 6 bases from V and 0 bases from J, leaving 18 bases between. The CDR3 has 17 amino acids. The germline CDR1 and CDR2 sequences are MDHEN and SYDVKM. CDR3 sequence reads: CASRVDTTKLAKNIQYF. Here the CDR3 DNA reads TGTGCCAGCAGGGTGGACACTACGAAACTAGCCAAAAACATTCAGTACTTC.

The V gene is TRBV29-1, the J gene TRBJ2-7; D is ambiguous. The V gene lost 6 bases and the J gene lost 2 bases, with 11 bases spanning the gap. Germline CDR1 SQVTM, CDR2 ANQGSEA. This CDR3 comprises 12 residues. CDR3 coding DNA: TGCAGCGTGTTAATAGGACCCTACGAGCAGTACTTC. Translated: CSVLIGPYEQYF.

This chain links TRBV19 with TRBJ1-2; maybe TRBD1 (5 bases). This CDR3 comprises 12 residues. V was clipped by 2 bases and J by 7 bases, with 8 bases between them. CDR1 is LNHDA and CDR2 is SQIVND in the germline V gene (reference sequence). CDR3 DNA: TGTGCCAGTAGTATATCAGGGTCTGGCTACACCTTC. The encoded protein is CASSISGSGYTF.

The chain joins TRBV10-2 to TRBJ2-1; TRBD2 might be the D (6 bases). Germline CDR1 reads WSHSY; CDR2 reads SAAADI. This CDR3 is 12 amino acids long. The germline V and J ends were trimmed by 6 bases and 9 bases, with 12 bases remaining between them. The CDR3 sequence is CASRGDLSEQFF. The CDR3 region has the DNA TGCGCCAGCAGAGGGGACTTATCTGAGCAGTTCTTC.

This clonotype came up a few times. V gene TRBV5-1 combines with J gene TRBJ2-2, with 8 bases lining up with TRBD1. The CDR3 spans 17 residues. J lost 4 bases, V lost 4 bases, and 12 bases had no gene match. Germline CDR1 and CDR2: SGHRS and YFSETQ. The CDR3 bases are TGCGCCAGCAGCAAAGGACCCGACAGGGGTGGCACCGGGGAGCTGTTTTTT. Translated, it gives CASSKGPDRGGTGELFF.

J is TRBJ2-7 and V is TRBV18, with D perhaps TRBD1 or TRBD2 (5 bases each). The CDR3 runs to 15 residues. V was clipped by 4 bases and J by 9 bases, with 22 bases between them. Germline V CDR1 and CDR2: KGHSH, LQKENI. In DNA form, the CDR3 reads TGTGCCAGCTCACGACCCGGGACGGAAGATTTAGGGCAGTACTTC. Translation: CASSRPGTEDLGQYF.

This clonotype has only a few counts. The chain is built from TRBV5-1 and TRBJ2-1, with 9 nucleotides matching TRBD2. Germline lookup yields CDR1 SGHRS and CDR2 YFSETQ. Germline trimming cut 4 bases from V and 0 bases from J; bases unmatched to any gene: 8. The CDR3 has 17 amino acids. The DNA for the CDR3 is TGCGCCAGCAGCGCGCGGACTAGCGAGAGCTCCTACAATGAGCAGTTCTTC. Translated, it gives CASSARTSESSYNEQFF. The whole variable domain, filled in from reference TRBV5-1 and TRBJ2-1, reads KAGVTQTPRYLIKTRGQQVTLSCSPISGHRSVSWYQQTPGQGLQFLFEYFSETQRNKGNFPGRFSGRQFSNSRSEMNVSTLELGDSALYLCASSARTSESSYNEQFFGPGTRLTVL.

This chain links TRBV15 with TRBJ2-2, with TRBD1 as a possible D gene (6 bases). Germline CDR1 LNHNV, CDR2 YYDKDF (reference sequence). There are 15 residues in the CDR3. V was shortened by 1 base and J by 1 base, with 7 bases between the two germline ends. CDR3 protein: CATSRGQENTGELFF. Written as DNA, the CDR3 is TGTGCCACCAGCAGAGGACAGGAGAACACCGGGGAGCTGTTTTTT. Together with reference TRBV15 and TRBJ2-2, the CDR3 gives the full variable domain: DAMVIQNPRYQVTQFGKPVTLSCSQTLNHNVMYWYQQKSSQAPKLLFHYYDKDFNNEADTPDNFQSRRPNTSFCFLDIRSPGLGDTAMYLCATSRGQENTGELFFGEGSRLTVL.